The 11 T cell receptor beta chains listed next were all sequenced from one sample in a study of identical twins. TCRdb passed the 5' RACE reads through MiXCR, listing each CDR3 protein once. This sample has 600,000 to 800,000 distinct CDR3 sequences, with 21% found just once. This sample was shared with a second study, whose subject was T cells expressing NK-cell markers.

Sequencing was carried out using PBMCs. Receptors were obtained from a woman aged 18-35 years in good health.

This clonotype was recorded a few times. The gene calls are TRBV10-3 and TRBJ2-1; the D gene is possibly TRBD1 (6 bases). Germline CDR1 reads ENHRY; CDR2 reads SYGVKD. This CDR3 is 14 amino acids long. Trimming pared 1 base from V and 5 bases from J, leaving 9 bases between. CDR3 region: CAISEWTVNNEQFF. The CDR3 DNA reads TGTGCCATCAGTGAGTGGACAGTGAACAATGAGCAGTTCTTC.

The V call is TRBV5-4, the J call TRBJ2-7, with a weak D call TRBD1 (5 bases). The V end was cut by 1 base, the J end by 5 bases, with 13 bases between. The V gene's germline CDR1 is SGHNT and CDR2 YYREEE (reference sequence). The CDR3 loop spans 14 amino acids. CDR3 loop: CASSLSTGSHEQYF. In DNA form, the CDR3 reads TGTGCCAGCAGCTTGTCTACAGGTTCCCACGAGCAGTACTTC.

This clonotype has just a few counts. The chain couples TRBV5-1 to TRBJ2-7; TRBD2 matches 7 bases. The CDR3 consists of 15 residues. The ends lost 2 bases at V and 6 bases at J; junction bases unmatched: 11. CDR1 is SGHRS, CDR2 YFSETQ, per germline. The CDR3 DNA is TGCGCCAGCAGCTTAAGGGCGGGGGAGGGACGCGAGCAGTACTTC. Protein: CASSLRAGEGREQYF.

The CDR3 DNA reads TGTGCCAGCTCAAATGCCGGGACAGGGCTTTACGAGCAGTACTTC. Protein product: CASSNAGTGLYEQYF. The chain recombines TRBV18 with TRBJ2-7; 9 nucleotides match TRBD1. Germline CDR1 reads KGHSH; CDR2 reads LQKENI. This CDR3 has 15 amino acids. J was trimmed by 4 bases and V by 5 bases; bases with no gene match: 9.

At least ten counts were recorded for this clonotype. This chain connects TRBV5-1 to TRBJ2-1, with TRBD1 matching over 8 bases. Germline assignment: CDR1 SGHRS and CDR2 YFSETQ. This CDR3 spans 13 amino acids. V lost 4 bases to trimming and J lost 8 bases; unmatched junction nucleotides: 5. The CDR3 here is CASSVGQVYEQFF. The CDR3 DNA sequence: TGCGCCAGCAGCGTGGGACAGGTCTATGAGCAGTTCTTC.

This clonotype was picked up a small number of times. The V gene is TRBV20-1, the J gene TRBJ2-3, with TRBD2 matching 10 bases. The CDR3 has 13 residues. Germline CDR1 DFQATT, CDR2 SNEGSKA (reference sequence). CDR3 amino acids: CSPASGSRDTQYF. DNA of the CDR3: TGCAGCCCAGCTAGCGGGAGTAGGGATACGCAGTATTTT.

This clonotype turned up a few times. The chain recombines TRBV12-3 or TRBV12-4 with TRBJ2-1; 9 bases are shared with TRBD2. This CDR3 comprises 16 residues. Losses at the gene ends were 3 bases for V and 6 bases for J; bases not matched to a gene: 9. This CDR3 reads CASSFLAGLTRNEQFF. In nucleotides, the CDR3 is TGTGCCAGCAGTTTTCTAGCGGGACTTACCCGCAATGAGCAGTTCTTC.

The rearrangement links TRBV27 to TRBJ2-7; D not resolved. The V end was cut by 2 bases, the J end by 2 bases, with 16 bases between. The CDR3 length is 16 residues. The germline V gene has CDR1 MNHEY and CDR2 SMNVEV (reference sequence). Written as DNA, the CDR3 is TGTGCCAGCAGTTTACAAACTCGGCAGGCCGCCTACGAGCAGTACTTC. This encodes CASSLQTRQAAYEQYF.

The V gene is TRBV11-2, the J gene TRBJ2-1; TRBD2 matches 7 bases. The V segment lost 3 bases and the J segment 8 bases; nucleotides outside the gene matches: 10. Germline loops: CDR1 SGHAT, CDR2 FQNNGV. This CDR3 region has 15 residues. Here the CDR3 DNA reads TGTGCCAGCAGCTTTGTGGCGGGAGTCTTCGATGAGCAGTTCTTC. Translation: CASSFVAGVFDEQFF. The full variable domain, rest sourced from reference TRBV11-2 and TRBJ2-1, is EAGVAQSPRYKIIEKRQSVAFWCNPISGHATLYWYQQILGQGPKLLIQFQNNGVVDDSQLPKDRFSAERLKGVDSTLKIQPAKLEDSAVYLCASSFVAGVFDEQFFGPGTRLTVL.

This clonotype was seen many times. One junction end does not reproduce the germline sequence, and a read error may be involved. This chain uses TRBV29-1 with TRBJ2-5; D ambiguous. This CDR3 has 10 amino acids. Germline V gives CDR1 SQVTM, CDR2 ANQGSEA. The CDR3 region is CSVEVETQYF. CDR3 DNA sequence: TGCAGCGTGGAAGTGGAGACCCAGTACTTC.

There are a few counts of this clonotype. V and J are TRBV2 and TRBJ2-1; D gene ambiguous. The CDR3 is 11 amino acids. Trimming pared 8 bases from V and 10 bases from J, leaving 12 bases between. The V gene's germline CDR1 is SNHLY and CDR2 FYNNEI. The CDR3 coding sequence is TGTGCCAGCCTGGCGGTTGGGGAGCAGTTCTTC. Encoded protein: CASLAVGEQFF.